These 22 T cell receptor beta chains share one sample of origin, sequenced in a study of T-cell reconstitution after alpha-beta-depleted transplantation in children. It was with unique molecular identifiers that the TCRbeta library was prepared. One entry per CDR3 protein results from TCRdb running MiXCR on the PCR reads. This sample has 600,000 to 800,000 distinct CDR3 sequences; around 13% occur once, and the top ten carry about 0.77%. Sequences were derived from PBMCs, sampled before TCRalphabeta/CD19-depleted stem cell transplant. The receptors derive from a girl aged 2 to 9 with congenital amegakaryocytic thrombocytopenia, due to receive a stem cell transplant.

The chain carries TRBV19 and TRBJ1-1, with TRBD1 identical over 11 bases. From germline, CDR1 is LNHDA and CDR2 SQIVND (reference sequence). J lost 3 bases, V lost 5 bases, and 11 bases had no gene match. This CDR3 comprises 17 residues. The CDR3 here is CASSLYGQGALHTEAFF. CDR3 nucleotides: TGTGCCAGTAGTCTATACGGACAGGGGGCGCTTCACACTGAAGCTTTCTTT.

The chain employs TRBV12-3 or TRBV12-4 and TRBJ1-4; D uncertain. The CDR3 is made up of 13 amino acids. Trimming removed 7 bases at V and 6 bases at J, with 12 bases between. CDR3: CASTLAPDEKLFF. In nucleotides, the CDR3 is TGTGCCAGCACCTTAGCCCCGGATGAAAAACTGTTTTTT.

This clonotype was observed a handful of times. The rearrangement joins TRBV7-8 to TRBJ1-1, with D possibly TRBD1 on 6 matching bases. V lost 3 bases and J 2 bases, leaving 10 bases between the germline ends. This CDR3 contains 14 residues. Germline-derived CDR1 and CDR2 are SGHVS and FQNEAQ. The CDR3 loop reads CASSLQGYNTEAFF. CDR3 DNA: TGTGCCAGCAGCTTGCAGGGGTATAACACTGAAGCTTTCTTT.

With regard to this clonotype: Its ends do not fully match the called genes, so a read error is possible. The chain has TRBV20-1 and TRBJ2-1, with TRBD2 identical over 13 bases. Germline V gene data show CDR1 as DFQATT and CDR2 as SNEGSKA (reference sequence). This CDR3 is 17 amino acids long. Here the CDR3 reads CCARTGLAGSSYNEQFF. For the CDR3, the DNA is TGCTGTGCTAGAACGGGACTAGCGGGAAGCTCCTACAATGAGCAGTTCTTC.

This chain joins TRBV9 and TRBJ1-1; no reliable D call. V was shortened by 2 bases and J by 0 bases, with 5 bases between the two germline ends. CDR1 is SGDLS and CDR2 is YYNGEE in the germline V gene. The CDR3 is 13 amino acids. The CDR3 DNA reads TGTGCCAGCAGCGTGGCGGTGAACACTGAAGCTTTCTTT. It specifies CASSVAVNTEAFF.

This clonotype occurred a few times. This sequence joins TRBV12-3 or TRBV12-4 and TRBJ2-7; no clear D gene. V lost 7 bases and J 1 base, leaving 20 bases between the germline ends. This CDR3 contains 16 residues. The CDR3 DNA is TGTGCCAGCACCCAGGACGGGCGTAGCAAGTCCTACGAGCAGTACTTC. Amino acids: CASTQDGRSKSYEQYF.

In its sample, this clonotype was seen many times. The genes are TRBV15 and TRBJ2-7; D gene unclear. V was shortened by 0 bases and J by 4 bases, with 10 bases between the two germline ends. This CDR3 spans 14 amino acids. Germline CDR1 and CDR2: LNHNV and YYDKDF (reference sequence). The CDR3 bases are TGTGCCACCAGCAGAGACCCGAATGAGTACGAGCAGTACTTC. Amino acids: CATSRDPNEYEQYF.

This clonotype was counted a few times. This chain joins TRBV7-6 and TRBJ2-5, with unresolved D. V dropped 3 bases and J dropped 2 bases, with 13 bases sitting between them. CDR1 and CDR2 from the germline V gene are SGHVS and FNYEAQ. This CDR3 has 15 amino acids. The CDR3 DNA is TGTGCCAGCAGCTTTAAATTCGGAGAACAAGAGACCCAGTACTTC. It is translated as CASSFKFGEQETQYF.

This clonotype was observed at least ten times. CDR3 nucleotides: TGTGCCAGCACAGAGGGTGTCGGAAATGAGCAGTTCTTC. It yields the protein CASTEGVGNEQFF. The genes are TRBV11-3 and TRBJ2-1; TRBD2 might be the D (5 bases). CDR3 length: 13 amino acids. Germline values: CDR1 SGHNT, CDR2 YENEEA. The V gene lost 7 bases and the J gene lost 7 bases, with 14 bases spanning the gap.

This clonotype came up many times. J is TRBJ2-1 and V is TRBV12-3 or TRBV12-4; D is uncertain. The CDR3 runs 12 residues. Trimming shortened V by 3 bases and J by 9 bases, and 9 bases separated the two germline ends. This CDR3 is CASSFKRSEQFF. Here the CDR3 DNA reads TGTGCCAGCAGTTTTAAGCGTAGTGAGCAGTTCTTC.

In this sample, this clonotype turned up a few times. This chain uses TRBV5-5 with TRBJ1-2; 9 positions agree with TRBD1. Germline-derived CDR1 and CDR2 are SGHKS and YYEKEE (reference sequence). This CDR3 spans 15 amino acids. V lost 4 bases, J lost 4 bases, and 8 bases stayed unmatched. The CDR3 bases are TGTGCCAGCAGCAGGGACAGGGATCTATTCTATGGCTACACCTTC. Residues: CASSRDRDLFYGYTF. Combining the CDR3 with reference TRBV5-5 and TRBJ1-2 gives the whole variable domain DAGVTQSPTHLIKTRGQQVTLRCSPISGHKSVSWYQQVLGQGPQFIFQYYEKEERGRGNFPDRFSARQFPNYSSELNVNALLLGDSALYLCASSRDRDLFYGYTFGSGTRLTVV.

Ten or more counts support this clonotype. At one boundary the junction diverges from the germline segment, which might be a read error. The V call is TRBV5-1, the J call TRBJ2-3, with D hard to call. CDR3 length equals 12 residues. Germline CDR1 reads SGHRS; CDR2 reads YFSETQ. In DNA form, the CDR3 reads TGTGCCAGCAGTTTAGGGTCAGATACGCAGTATTTT. This gives the protein CASSLGSDTQYF.

This clonotype was detected only a few times. This chain joins TRBV7-8 and TRBJ2-3; TRBD1 agrees at 7 bases. J lost 4 bases, V lost 4 bases, and 14 bases had no gene match. CDR1 and CDR2 from the germline V gene are SGHVS and FQNEAQ. The CDR3 is 17 amino acids. CDR3 DNA: TGTGCCAGCAGCTGGGTTACGACAGGGTTAAATCCAGATACGCAGTATTTT. Amino acids: CASSWVTTGLNPDTQYF.

The V and J genes are TRBV15 and TRBJ1-1, with D uncertain. V was clipped by 3 bases and J by 0 bases, with 11 bases between them. Germline V gene data show CDR1 as LNHNV and CDR2 as YYDKDF (reference sequence). This CDR3 contains 15 residues. DNA of the CDR3: TGTGCCACCAGCAGTGTCGACTACATGAACACTGAAGCTTTCTTT. Residues: CATSSVDYMNTEAFF. Complete variable domain (other parts from reference TRBV15 and TRBJ1-1): DAMVIQNPRYQVTQFGKPVTLSCSQTLNHNVMYWYQQKSSQAPKLLFHYYDKDFNNEADTPDNFQSRRPNTSFCFLDIRSPGLGDTAMYLCATSSVDYMNTEAFFGQGTRLTVV.

This clonotype was seen repeatedly, ten times or more. The chain combines TRBV5-1 with TRBJ1-1, with 11 bases fitting TRBD1. This CDR3 spans 16 amino acids. The trim removed 4 bases at V and 0 bases at J, leaving 5 bases unmatched. The germline gives CDR1 SGHRS, CDR2 YFSETQ. CDR3 sequence reads: CASSPGQGAMNTEAFF. In nucleotides, the CDR3 is TGCGCCAGCAGCCCAGGACAGGGGGCTATGAACACTGAAGCTTTCTTT.

This clonotype showed up just a few times. The chain joins TRBV10-2 to TRBJ2-2; D call uncertain. The CDR3 totals 14 residues. Trimming shortened V by 2 bases and J by 5 bases, and 9 bases separated the two germline ends. From germline, CDR1 is WSHSY and CDR2 SAAADI. The CDR3 reads CASSEKVGTGELFF. CDR3 DNA sequence: TGCGCCAGCAGTGAGAAGGTGGGGACCGGGGAGCTGTTTTTT.

Only one count was recorded for this clonotype. Its ends do not fully match the called genes, so a read error is possible. This chain joins TRBV5-1 and TRBJ2-1; D is possibly TRBD2 (6 bases). There are 12 residues in the CDR3. Germline V gene data show CDR1 as SGHRS and CDR2 as YFSETQ. The CDR3 nucleotides are TGCGCCAGCAGCTTACTCGGACGGGAGCAGCTCTTC. Its protein is CASSLLGREQLF.

V gene TRBV12-3 or TRBV12-4 combines with J gene TRBJ2-5; perhaps TRBD2 as D (5 bases). The CDR3 contains 14 residues. V was pared by 8 bases and J by 5 bases, with 18 bases between. CDR3 region: CASCHPAGEETQYF. CDR3 DNA: TGTGCCAGCTGCCACCCTGCGGGCGAGGAGACCCAGTACTTC.

The rearrangement links TRBV18 to TRBJ2-3; no clear D gene. The CDR3 runs 14 residues. Germline-derived CDR1 and CDR2 are KGHSH and LQKENI. Trimming pared 2 bases from V and 0 bases from J, leaving 6 bases between. This CDR3 reads CASSPSSSTDTQYF. In DNA form, the CDR3 reads TGTGCCAGCTCACCAAGTTCTAGCACAGATACGCAGTATTTT.

At least ten counts were recorded for this clonotype. V and J are TRBV5-1 and TRBJ2-7; 7 bases agree with TRBD2. The germline V gene encodes CDR1 SGHRS and CDR2 YFSETQ. The V segment lost 5 bases and the J segment 3 bases; nucleotides outside the gene matches: 5. This CDR3 is built from 13 residues. CDR3 nucleotide sequence: TGCGCCAGCAGACCCGGGACTAACTACGAGCAGTACTTC. It encodes CASRPGTNYEQYF.

This clonotype was picked up a small number of times. Mismatch with germline at one junction end may stem from a read error. The CDR3: CSARAYRDTSYEQYF. For the CDR3, the DNA is TGCAGTGCGAGAGCCTACCGGGACACCTCCTACGAGCAGTACTTC. The chain employs TRBV20-1 and TRBJ2-7; perhaps TRBD1 as D (6 bases). Germline V gene data show CDR1 as DFQATT and CDR2 as SNEGSKA (reference sequence). The CDR3 contains 15 residues.

In its sample, this clonotype was seen a few times. The rearrangement uses TRBV5-1 and TRBJ2-1; TRBD2 aligns across 7 bases. Germline trimming cut 5 bases from V and 3 bases from J; bases unmatched to any gene: 5. Germline CDR1 reads SGHRS; CDR2 reads YFSETQ. This CDR3 is 14 amino acids long. The CDR3 loop is CASSPERDYNEQFF. The CDR3 nucleotides are TGCGCCAGCAGTCCGGAGCGGGACTACAATGAGCAGTTCTTC.